Each of the 32 T cell receptor beta chains below was sequenced from the same sample in a study of glioma-infiltrating T cells after dendritic cell vaccination. The table came from immunoSEQ multiplex PCR; TCRdb's copy has only in-frame clones and leaves some out. The data hold roughly 68,000 clones, with more than 75% observed a single time. Sequencing used blood, obtained before dendritic cell vaccination. These receptor sequences come from a human donor with glioblastoma.

The gene calls are TRBV7-9 and TRBJ1-4; TRBD1 matches 9 bases. V was clipped by 5 bases and J by 7 bases; unmatched bases: 5. The V gene's germline CDR1 is SEHNR and CDR2 FQNEAQ (reference sequence). The CDR3 length is 14 residues. The CDR3 DNA sequence: TGTGCCAGCAGCGATCTGACAGGGGGTGAAAAACTGTTTTTT. This translates into CASSDLTGGEKLFF. Together with reference TRBV7-9 and TRBJ1-4, the CDR3 gives the full variable domain: DTGVSQNPRHKITKRGQNVTFRCDPISEHNRLYWYRQTLGQGPEFLTYFQNEAQLEKSRLLSDRFSAERPKGSFSTLEIQRTEQGDSAMYLCASSDLTGGEKLFFGSGTQLSVL.

This chain connects TRBV7-8 to TRBJ1-6, with 8 nucleotides matching TRBD1. Germline values: CDR1 SGHVS, CDR2 FQNEAQ. The CDR3 length is 13 residues. V lost 4 bases to trimming and J lost 11 bases; unmatched junction nucleotides: 4. CDR3 sequence (DNA): TGTGCCAGCAGCTCGGACAGGGAAACACCCCTCCACTTT. It encodes CASSSDRETPLHF.

The rearrangement links TRBV28 to TRBJ1-1, with D possibly being TRBD1 (6 bases). The CDR3 sequence is 15 residues long. CDR1 MDHEN and CDR2 SYDVKM come from the germline V gene. V lost 2 bases and J 7 bases, leaving 17 bases between the germline ends. CDR3 region: CASSLPAGGAVEAFF. CDR3 DNA: TGTGCCAGCAGTTTACCTGCGGGGGGGGCAGTTGAAGCTTTCTTT.

CDR3 loop: CASSLDRGNEKLFF. CDR3 sequence (DNA): TGTGCCAGCAGCCTAGACAGGGGAAATGAAAAACTGTTTTTT. This sequence joins TRBV7-9 and TRBJ1-4; TRBD1 matches 8 bases. The CDR3 spans 14 residues. The germline V gene encodes CDR1 SEHNR and CDR2 FQNEAQ (reference sequence). J lost 5 bases, V lost 5 bases, and 4 bases had no gene match.

The chain uses TRBV6-1 and TRBJ2-7; D unclear. CDR1 is MNHNS and CDR2 is SASEGT in the germline V gene. Trimming pared 7 bases from V and 4 bases from J, leaving 14 bases between. The CDR3 has 13 residues. For the CDR3, the DNA is TGTGCCAGCACCGCGGAGCTAATATACGAGCAGTACTTC. This encodes CASTAELIYEQYF.

The rearrangement links TRBV11-3 to TRBJ2-7; unclear D gene. Trimming took 5 bases from V and 0 from J, leaving 8 bases between them. The CDR3 has 13 amino acids. Germline V gives CDR1 SGHNT, CDR2 YENEEA. DNA for the CDR3: TGTGCCAGCAGCCCCCCGTCCTCCTACGAGCAGTACTTC. The encoded protein is CASSPPSSYEQYF. Using reference TRBV11-3 and TRBJ2-7 for the parts outside the CDR3, the full variable domain is EAGVVQSPRYKIIEKKQPVAFWCNPISGHNTLYWYLQNLGQGPELLIRYENEEAVDDSQLPKDRFSAERLKGVDSTLKIQPAELGDSAVYLCASSPPSSYEQYFGPGTRLTVT.

The rearrangement links TRBV11-2 to TRBJ2-7, with D tentatively TRBD1 (6 bases). Germline CDR1 and CDR2: SGHAT and FQNNGV. The ends were cut back, 3 bases at V and 2 bases at J, with 11 bases in the middle. The CDR3 extends over 14 amino acids. CDR3 DNA: TGTGCCAGCAGCTTGACAGGACTCCCCTACGAGCAGTACTTC. This encodes CASSLTGLPYEQYF.

The rearrangement uses TRBV6-1 and TRBJ2-7; a possible D gene is TRBD2 (5 bases). Germline CDR1 reads MNHNS; CDR2 reads SASEGT. The CDR3 has 13 amino acids. V was cut by 4 bases and J by 2 bases, with 9 bases left in between. This CDR3 reads CASSVRVAYEQYF. The CDR3, as DNA: TGTGCCAGCAGTGTGAGGGTAGCCTACGAGCAGTACTTC.

This clone was recorded a few times. This chain connects TRBV5-4 to TRBJ2-7; D is unresolved. CDR3 length: 13 amino acids. V was clipped by 3 bases and J by 4 bases, with 11 bases between them. Germline V lookup: CDR1 SGHNT, CDR2 YYREEE (reference sequence). As DNA, the CDR3 is TGTGCCAGCAGCTCCCCACCTACTTACGAGCAGTACTTC. Residues: CASSSPPTYEQYF.

J is TRBJ2-1 and V is TRBV5-6; D may be TRBD1 (6 bases). Trimming cost V 4 bases and J 12 bases, with 8 bases left between them. From germline, CDR1 is SGHDT and CDR2 YYEEEE. The CDR3 covers 10 residues. The CDR3 region is CASSPGAQFF. The CDR3 DNA reads TGTGCCAGCAGCCCAGGGGCGCAGTTCTTC.

This clone was detected a few times. The V call is TRBV28, the J call TRBJ2-2; 7 bases are shared with TRBD1. The germline V gene encodes CDR1 MDHEN and CDR2 SYDVKM. With V trimmed by 5 bases and J by 4 bases, 1 base remained unmatched. The CDR3 consists of 13 residues. CDR3 nucleotides: TGTGCCAGCAGTAACAGGGGCACCGGGGAGCTGTTTTTT. Protein: CASSNRGTGELFF.

Points on this clone: A junction boundary mismatches the germline segment, possibly from a read error. The identical CDR3 is also encoded by other nucleotide sequences in the sample. J is TRBJ1-6 and V is TRBV19; possibly TRBD1 for D (6 bases). Germline V gene sequence: CDR1 LNHDA, CDR2 SQIVND (reference sequence). The CDR3 has 15 residues. This chain's CDR3 is CASSIAQGHNSPLHF. The CDR3 DNA is TGTGCCAGTAGTATAGCACAGGGACATAATTCCCCCCTCCACTTT. The complete variable domain, with remaining parts taken from reference TRBV19 and TRBJ1-6, reads DGGITQSPKYLFRKEGQNVTLSCEQNLNHDAMYWYRQDPGQGLRLIYYSQIVNDFQKGDIAEGYSVSREKKESFPLTVTSAQKNPTAFYLCASSIAQGHNSPLHFGNGTRLTVT.

This clone was observed a single time. The V and J genes are TRBV2 and TRBJ2-1; TRBD2 matches 10 bases. Trimming took 7 bases from V and 4 from J; bases not matched to a gene: 4. The germline V gene has CDR1 SNHLY and CDR2 FYNNEI. The CDR3 contains 14 residues. The CDR3 region is CASNGLADYNEQFF. The CDR3 DNA reads as TGTGCCAGCAATGGACTAGCGGATTACAATGAGCAGTTCTTC.

J is TRBJ2-1 and V is TRBV9, with D tentatively TRBD2 (6 bases). The CDR3 is made up of 15 amino acids. From germline, CDR1 is SGDLS and CDR2 YYNGEE. Trimming took off 4 bases at V and 7 bases at J, with 18 bases between the two ends. The CDR3 coding sequence is TGTGCCAGCAGCCCCGCGGGGCTCGGGGGAAATGAGCAGTTCTTC. Its translation: CASSPAGLGGNEQFF.

The rearrangement links TRBV6-1 to TRBJ2-5; D gene unclear. From germline, CDR1 is MNHNS and CDR2 SASEGT. Trimming pared 2 bases from V and 5 bases from J, leaving 9 bases between. The CDR3 extends over 13 amino acids. The CDR3 spells CASSETPRETQYF. CDR3 bases: TGTGCCAGCAGTGAAACCCCGAGGGAGACCCAGTACTTC.

The chain employs TRBV14 and TRBJ2-2; 7 bases agree with TRBD1. V dropped 5 bases and J dropped 3; count of bases not matched to a gene: 6. Germline assignment: CDR1 SGHDN and CDR2 FVKESK. The CDR3 is made up of 15 amino acids. The CDR3 DNA reads TGTGCCAGCAGCAAACGACAGGGATACACCGGGGAGCTGTTTTTT. Encoded protein: CASSKRQGYTGELFF.

The rearrangement joins TRBV5-1 to TRBJ2-4, with D unclear. V lost 0 bases to trimming and J lost 0 bases, with 7 bases between them. The V gene's germline CDR1 is SGHRS and CDR2 YFSETQ. This CDR3 is built from 15 residues. The CDR3 loop is CASSLDLLAKNIQYF. CDR3 coding DNA: TGCGCCAGCAGCTTGGACTTGCTAGCCAAAAACATTCAGTACTTC. Drawing the rest from reference TRBV5-1 and TRBJ2-4, the complete variable domain is KAGVTQTPRYLIKTRGQQVTLSCSPISGHRSVSWYQQTPGQGLQFLFEYFSETQRNKGNFPGRFSGRQFSNSRSEMNVSTLELGDSALYLCASSLDLLAKNIQYFGAGTRLSVL.

This clone has just one count. This chain joins TRBV7-2 and TRBJ1-6; D gene uncertain. Germline CDR1 SGHTA, CDR2 FQGNSA. The length of the CDR3 is 14 residues. The V end was cut by 8 bases, the J end by 5 bases, with 13 bases between. CDR3 sequence: CASVLGVHNSPLHF. CDR3 bases: TGTGCCAGCGTACTCGGGGTCCATAATTCACCCCTCCACTTT.

J is TRBJ2-7 and V is TRBV10-2; no firm D call. This CDR3 has 11 residues. Between the trimmed V and J ends, which lost 4 bases and 6 bases, there was a span of 7 bases. Germline CDR1 reads WSHSY; CDR2 reads SAAADI. The CDR3 DNA reads as TGCGCCAGCAGTGCGACACCCGAGCAGTACTTC. It translates to CASSATPEQYF.

A few counts support this clone. The V gene is TRBV18, the J gene TRBJ1-5; 7 nucleotides align to TRBD1. The ends lost 3 bases at V and 1 base at J; junction bases unmatched: 6. CDR3 length: 16 residues. The germline V gene encodes CDR1 KGHSH and CDR2 LQKENI. The chain's CDR3 is CASSPKGQMSNQPQHF. The CDR3 DNA reads TGTGCCAGCTCACCGAAGGGACAGATGAGCAATCAGCCCCAGCATTTT. The full variable domain, its missing parts supplied by reference TRBV18 and TRBJ1-5, is NAGVMQNPRHLVRRRGQEARLRCSPMKGHSHVYWYRQLPEEGLKFMVYLQKENIIDESGMPKERFSAEFPKEGPSILRIQQVVRGDSAAYFCASSPKGQMSNQPQHFGDGTRLSIL.

The V and J genes are TRBV2 and TRBJ1-4, with a tentative D call TRBD1 (5 bases). Per germline, CDR1 SNHLY and CDR2 FYNNEI. The CDR3 extends over 15 amino acids. V lost 7 bases, J lost 11 bases, and 23 bases lay in between. CDR3 in amino acids: CASTEGRRAGGKLFF. CDR3 DNA sequence: TGTGCCAGCACCGAGGGGCGCAGGGCCGGGGGGAAACTGTTTTTT.

The gene calls are TRBV5-1 and TRBJ2-7, with 12 bases aligning to TRBD1. Per germline, CDR1 SGHRS and CDR2 YFSETQ. J lost 7 bases, V lost 5 bases, and 10 bases had no gene match. The CDR3 length is 15 residues. The DNA for the CDR3 is TGCGCCAGCAGGACTACCGGGACAGGGGGCGGTGAGCAGTACTTC. This sequence encodes CASRTTGTGGGEQYF.

This chain connects TRBV7-2 to TRBJ2-2, with unresolved D. The CDR3 has 13 amino acids. V dropped 4 bases and J dropped 7 bases, with 10 bases sitting between them. Germline lookup yields CDR1 SGHTA and CDR2 FQGNSA. The CDR3 is CASSWLGSGELFF. The CDR3 DNA is TGTGCCAGCAGCTGGCTTGGCAGCGGGGAGCTGTTTTTT.

The table lists this clone with a few counts. The chain's CDR3 is CASSQGQVRDTIYF. CDR3 coding DNA: TGTGCCAGCAGCCAAGGACAGGTTCGAGACACCATATATTTT. V and J are TRBV16 and TRBJ1-3; 7 bases fit TRBD1. V gave up 2 bases and J gave up 8 bases; unmatched junction bases: 6. Germline V CDR1 and CDR2: KGHSY, FQNENV. The CDR3 is 14 amino acids.

Turning to this clone: An end of the junction does not agree with germline; a read error may underlie this. The chain carries TRBV7-7 and TRBJ1-4; 7 positions match TRBD1. Germline V gene lookup returns CDR1 SSHAT and CDR2 FNYEAQ (reference sequence). This CDR3 has 15 amino acids. This CDR3 is CASSLRQGPTEKLFF. The CDR3 nucleotides read TGTGCTAGCAGCTTACGACAGGGCCCGACTGAAAAACTGTTTTTT. Supplemented by reference TRBV7-7 and TRBJ1-4, the full variable domain reads GAGVSQSPRYKVTKRGQDVTLRCDPISSHATLYWYQQALGQGPEFLTYFNYEAQPDKSGLPSDRFSAERPEGSISTLTIQRTEQRDSAMYRCASSLRQGPTEKLFFGSGTQLSVL.

The genes are TRBV4-1 and TRBJ2-1; TRBD1 aligns across 7 bases. CDR3 length equals 16 residues. Germline CDR1 is MGHRA and CDR2 is YSYEKL. With 3 bases clipped from V and 9 bases from J, the junction kept 14 bases outside the gene matches. CDR3 sequence: CASSQYRDSRTGEQFF. The CDR3 DNA reads as TGCGCCAGCAGCCAGTACCGGGACAGCCGTACCGGTGAGCAGTTCTTC.

J is TRBJ2-1 and V is TRBV15, with 7 bases matching TRBD2. Trimming removed 4 bases from V and 6 bases from J; junction bases left unmatched: 6. This CDR3 is 14 amino acids long. Germline CDR1 LNHNV, CDR2 YYDKDF (reference sequence). The CDR3 loop is CATSNWGGGNEQFF. For the CDR3, the DNA is TGTGCCACCAGCAACTGGGGGGGTGGCAATGAGCAGTTCTTC.

This chain uses TRBV2 with TRBJ2-5, with TRBD1 matching over 8 bases. Germline-derived CDR1 and CDR2 are SNHLY and FYNNEI. The CDR3 has 12 amino acids. The J segment lost 4 bases and the V segment lost 8 bases, leaving 3 bases of the junction unmatched. This chain's CDR3 is CASDRGRETQYF. In DNA form, the CDR3 reads TGTGCCAGCGACAGGGGAAGAGAGACCCAGTACTTC.

The rearrangement uses TRBV7-9 and TRBJ2-3, with 8 bases aligning to TRBD2. With 5 bases clipped from V and 2 bases from J, the junction kept 9 bases outside the gene matches. CDR1 and CDR2 (germline): SEHNR, FQNEAQ (reference sequence). The CDR3 consists of 16 residues. CDR3 DNA: TGTGCCAGCAGCGCCGGGGGCGGGGGGTCCACAGATACGCAGTATTTT. Its protein is CASSAGGGGSTDTQYF.

The rearrangement links TRBV5-1 to TRBJ2-5; TRBD1 aligns across 8 bases. The CDR3 has 15 residues. Germline V gene data show CDR1 as SGHRS and CDR2 as YFSETQ. Unmatched junction bases numbered 8, after V lost 7 bases and J lost 0 bases. The CDR3 protein is CASSYRDRYQETQYF. CDR3 coding DNA: TGCGCCAGCTCCTACCGGGACAGGTACCAAGAGACCCAGTACTTC.

CDR3 amino acids: CASSLGGNYGYTF. The CDR3 coding sequence is TGTGCCAGCAGCCTGGGGGGGAACTATGGCTACACCTTC. The chain joins TRBV6-5 to TRBJ1-2; D perhaps matches TRBD1 (5 bases). Per germline, CDR1 MNHEY and CDR2 SVGAGI. The V end lost 6 bases, the J end lost 2 bases, and 10 bases lay between the germline ends. The CDR3 extends over 13 amino acids.

V gene TRBV30 combines with J gene TRBJ2-3; TRBD1 agrees at 8 bases. Germline V gene data show CDR1 as GTSNPN and CDR2 as SVGIG (reference sequence). This CDR3 comprises 16 residues. V shed 2 bases and J 0 bases; nucleotides not matched to a gene: 7. The CDR3 loop reads CAWSKGDRTSTDTQYF. CDR3 sequence (DNA): TGTGCCTGGAGTAAGGGGGACAGGACAAGCACAGATACGCAGTATTTT.